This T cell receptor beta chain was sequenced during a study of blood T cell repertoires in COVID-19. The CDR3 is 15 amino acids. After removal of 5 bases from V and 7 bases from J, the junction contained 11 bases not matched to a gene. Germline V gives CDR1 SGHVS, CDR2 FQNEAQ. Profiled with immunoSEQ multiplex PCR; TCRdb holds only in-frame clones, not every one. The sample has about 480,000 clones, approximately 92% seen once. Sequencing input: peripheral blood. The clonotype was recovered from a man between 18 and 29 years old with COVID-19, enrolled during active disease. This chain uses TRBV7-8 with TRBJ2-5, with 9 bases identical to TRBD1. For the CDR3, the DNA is TGTGCCAGCAGCCCTAGGGGGACAGGGCCGGGGACCCAGTACTTC. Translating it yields CASSPRGTGPGTQYF.